Reported below is one T cell receptor beta chain. The sample belongs to a study of blood T cell repertoires in COVID-19. Per germline, CDR1 SEHNR and CDR2 FQNEAQ (reference sequence). With 1 base removed from V and 1 base from J, the gap between germline ends came to 22 bases. This CDR3 is 19 amino acids long. Some clones are missing from TCRdb's copy, which holds only in-frame ones; the method was immunoSEQ multiplex PCR. In the table there are around 260,000 clones, roughly nine tenths of which are singletons. The source is a man in his 60s who had recovered from COVID-19. V and J are TRBV7-9 and TRBJ1-1; D is unclear. Sequenced sample: peripheral blood. The CDR3 coding sequence is TGTGCCAGCAGCTTAGTTGATTTAGTAAGTATAGTTAGGAACACTGAAGCTTTCTTT. Translated: CASSLVDLVSIVRNTEAFF.